This T cell receptor (beta chain) was profiled in a study of blood T cell repertoires in COVID-19. As for the study in general: Symptom resolution, clearance, or two negative PCRs marked donors in Cohort 3 as recovered.

CDR3 length: 17 amino acids. In the original processing: Counts of nucleated cells, estimated from reference gene primer amplification, were obtained. The assay was immunoSEQ multiplex PCR, and TCRdb's table has in-frame clones only and misses some. V, J and clone size are those of that table, while D and trimming were read from the DNA. The sample yields 200,000 to 250,000 clones, roughly 84% seen once. The rearrangement links TRBV21-1 to TRBJ2-1; the table assigns TRBD2, which was not confirmed against the DNA. TRBV21-1 is termed a pseudogene. The sequence derives from a man younger than 40 in a cohort exposed to, infected with or recovered from COVID-19 (not recorded which). Sequencing was done on a sample of PBMCs or T cells enriched from blood (not recorded which). The CDR3 coding sequence is TGTGCCAGCAGCAAAGATGTTGGCGGGAGGGATTCCAATGAGCAGTTCTTC. Protein product: CASSKDVGGRDSNEQFF.